Below, 29 T cell receptor beta chains from the same sample are listed, as sequenced in a study of shared clonotypes between healthy human individuals. Libraries were prepared by immunoSEQ multiplex PCR; TCRdb keeps only in-frame clonotypes and omits some of them. This repertoire shows about 610,000 clones, around 97% found once; its top ten account for 0.057%. Material for sequencing was naive CD4+ T cells sorted from blood. Subset in this sample: CD45RA+ positively selected. The source of these receptors is a woman aged 25 to 39 in good health.

V is TRBV28 and J is TRBJ1-3; D is ambiguous. CDR1 MDHEN and CDR2 SYDVKM come from the germline V gene. With 3 bases removed from V and 5 bases from J, the gap between germline ends came to 11 bases. The CDR3 runs 14 residues. CDR3 DNA sequence: TGTGCCAGCAGTTTCGGCAGGACCCGAAACACCATATATTTT. Translation gives CASSFGRTRNTIYF.

CDR3 in DNA: TGTGCCAGCAGCACCGACAGGGGGCATGGCTACACCTTC. Protein product: CASSTDRGHGYTF. V gene TRBV5-5 combines with J gene TRBJ1-2; TRBD1 matches 10 bases. CDR1 and CDR2 (germline): SGHKS, YYEKEE (reference sequence). This CDR3 has 13 amino acids. Trimming at V came to 4 bases and at J to 6 bases, leaving 3 bases not matched to a gene. Full variable domain (remainder filled in from reference TRBV5-5 and TRBJ1-2): DAGVTQSPTHLIKTRGQQVTLRCSPISGHKSVSWYQQVLGQGPQFIFQYYEKEERGRGNFPDRFSARQFPNYSSELNVNALLLGDSALYLCASSTDRGHGYTFGSGTRLTVV.

The chain is built from TRBV29-1 and TRBJ2-1; 7 bases match TRBD1. Looked up from germline, CDR1 is SQVTM and CDR2 is ANQGSEA. This CDR3 comprises 14 residues. J was trimmed by 2 bases and V by 6 bases; bases with no gene match: 7. The chain's CDR3 is CSVANRGPYNEQFF. The CDR3 DNA sequence: TGCAGCGTCGCGAACAGGGGTCCCTACAATGAGCAGTTCTTC.

The chain has TRBV13 and TRBJ2-3; TRBD2 agrees at 8 bases. The CDR3 is 15 amino acids. Trimming at V came to 2 bases and at J to 0 bases, leaving 1 base not matched to a gene. Looked up from germline, CDR1 is PRHDT and CDR2 is FYEKMQ (reference sequence). The CDR3 spells CASSLPSGSTDTQYF. The CDR3 coding sequence is TGTGCCAGCAGCTTACCTAGCGGGAGCACAGATACGCAGTATTTT.

The chain joins TRBV6-5 to TRBJ1-5, with 7 bases matching TRBD1. Germline V gives CDR1 MNHEY, CDR2 SVGAGI. V shed 6 bases, J shed 1 base, and the junction held 3 bases outside the gene matches. The CDR3 covers 14 residues. Here the CDR3 DNA reads TGTGCCAGCAGGACAGGGAGGAGCAATCAGCCCCAGCATTTT. Translation: CASRTGRSNQPQHF.

This clone was picked up one time. The rearrangement joins TRBV23-1 to TRBJ2-7, with D tentatively TRBD1 or TRBD2 (5 bases each). TRBV23-1 is known as an ORF, though its function is uncertain. With 3 bases removed from V and 2 bases from J, the gap between germline ends came to 20 bases. CDR3 length: 17 residues. CDR3 residues: CASSHTPARDGPYEQYF. The CDR3 DNA is TGCGCCAGCAGTCACACCCCCGCCCGGGACGGCCCCTACGAGCAGTACTTC.

This clone showed up just once. The chain uses TRBV15 and TRBJ1-1, with D tentatively TRBD1 (5 bases). Trimming removed 8 bases at V and 4 bases at J, with 14 bases between. The CDR3 runs 13 residues. Per the germline V gene, CDR1 is LNHNV and CDR2 is YYDKDF (reference sequence). CDR3 DNA sequence: TGTGCCACCGCGGAGGGGTCGGCCACTGAAGCTTTCTTT. As protein: CATAEGSATEAFF.

The chain uses TRBV6-6 and TRBJ1-2; weak D call: TRBD1 (5 bases). CDR1 is MNHNY, CDR2 SVGAGI, per germline (reference sequence). The CDR3 contains 14 residues. Trimming took 1 base from V and 7 from J, leaving 13 bases between them. The CDR3 coding sequence is TGTGCCAGCAGTTACTTAGGGGAGTCGGGTGGCTACACCTTC. It yields the protein CASSYLGESGGYTF.

The chain combines TRBV10-2 with TRBJ2-7, with D maybe TRBD2 (5 bases). V shed 3 bases and J shed 6 bases, with 15 bases lying between them. CDR3 length equals 14 residues. Germline loops: CDR1 WSHSY, CDR2 SAAADI. CDR3 loop: CASSEVPSGGEQYF. The DNA for the CDR3 is TGCGCCAGCAGTGAAGTCCCCTCCGGAGGCGAGCAGTACTTC.

This clone was detected once. V is TRBV5-1 and J is TRBJ2-3; 11 positions match TRBD1. The CDR3 sequence is 16 residues long. Germline CDR1 and CDR2: SGHRS and YFSETQ. J lost 4 bases, V lost 4 bases, and 8 bases had no gene match. The CDR3 here is CASSADRGRRPDTQYF. CDR3 sequence (DNA): TGCGCCAGCAGCGCGGACAGGGGGCGACGTCCAGATACGCAGTATTTT.

The J gene is TRBJ2-7, the V gene TRBV6-1, with D possibly called TRBD1 or TRBD2 (5 bases each). Trimming removed 10 bases from V and 3 bases from J, with 16 bases in between. The CDR3 totals 13 residues. CDR1 is MNHNS, CDR2 SASEGT, per germline. The CDR3 DNA sequence: TGTGCCACCGATAAGGGGACCCTCTACGAGCAGTACTTC. This translates into CATDKGTLYEQYF.

This chain joins TRBV10-3 and TRBJ2-1; D is uncertain. V lost 7 bases, J lost 15 bases, and 13 bases lay in between. CDR3 length equals 10 residues. The germline V gene has CDR1 ENHRY and CDR2 SYGVKD. The CDR3 sequence is CAITPVPGFF. The CDR3 coding sequence is TGTGCCATCACGCCAGTCCCGGGGTTCTTC.

The rearrangement uses TRBV4-2 and TRBJ2-5, with 10 bases matching TRBD2. The CDR3 contains 17 residues. Trimming removed 5 bases from V and 0 bases from J; junction bases left unmatched: 9. Per germline, CDR1 LGHNA and CDR2 YNFKEQ. CDR3 DNA sequence: TGTGCCAGCAGCTTAGGGACTAGCGAAAAGTACCAAGAGACCCAGTACTTC. Protein sequence: CASSLGTSEKYQETQYF.

This chain joins TRBV11-3 and TRBJ2-7, with a weak D call TRBD1 (6 bases). Germline V gene sequence: CDR1 SGHNT, CDR2 YENEEA. Trimming stripped 1 base from V and 6 bases from J, with 10 bases between. CDR3 size: 13 residues. The CDR3 DNA is TGTGCCAGCAGCTTAGGCACAGGGCGCGAGCAGTACTTC. Translation: CASSLGTGREQYF.

The chain employs TRBV10-2 and TRBJ2-7; tentatively, D is TRBD2 (6 bases). This CDR3 comprises 17 residues. CDR1 WSHSY and CDR2 SAAADI come from the germline V gene. With 3 bases removed from V and 0 bases from J, the gap between germline ends came to 18 bases. The chain's CDR3 is CASSELPLGGVSYEQYF. In nucleotides, the CDR3 is TGCGCCAGCAGTGAACTCCCCCTGGGGGGTGTCTCCTACGAGCAGTACTTC.

The rearrangement uses TRBV7-2 and TRBJ2-3; TRBD1 aligns across 9 bases. With V trimmed by 5 bases and J by 4 bases, 10 bases remained unmatched. The CDR3 contains 16 residues. Germline CDR1 SGHTA, CDR2 FQGNSA. The DNA of the CDR3 is TGTGCCAGCAGCGCGGACAGGGGTTGGTCGGCAGATACGCAGTATTTT. As protein: CASSADRGWSADTQYF.

The chain links TRBV28 to TRBJ1-1; 7 bases align to TRBD1. CDR1 is MDHEN, CDR2 SYDVKM, per germline. The trim removed 4 bases at V and 2 bases at J, leaving 10 bases unmatched. The CDR3 extends over 16 amino acids. The CDR3 sequence is CASSYTTGVQNTEAFF. As DNA, the CDR3 is TGTGCCAGCAGTTACACTACAGGGGTCCAAAACACTGAAGCTTTCTTT. Combining the CDR3 with reference TRBV28 and TRBJ1-1 gives the whole variable domain DVKVTQSSRYLVKRTGEKVFLECVQDMDHENMFWYRQDPGLGLRLIYFSYDVKMKEKGDIPEGYSVSREKKERFSLILESASTNQTSMYLCASSYTTGVQNTEAFFGQGTRLTVV.

The genes are TRBV6-5 and TRBJ2-7; 9 nucleotides line up with TRBD1. J gave up 3 bases and V 2 bases, and 5 bases lay outside the gene matches. The CDR3 runs to 15 residues. CDR1 is MNHEY and CDR2 is SVGAGI in the germline V gene. The CDR3 DNA reads as TGTGCCAGCAGTTACGGTTTGGACAGGGGCTACGAGCAGTACTTC. It codes for CASSYGLDRGYEQYF.

The V and J genes are TRBV19 and TRBJ1-5; D remains ambiguous. Trimming stripped 2 bases from V and 5 bases from J, with 10 bases between. The CDR3 runs to 14 residues. The germline V gene encodes CDR1 LNHDA and CDR2 SQIVND (reference sequence). The CDR3 spells CASSIRTPDQPQHF. CDR3 coding DNA: TGTGCCAGTAGTATAAGGACGCCGGATCAGCCCCAGCATTTT.

The genes are TRBV5-1 and TRBJ2-3, with a possible D match to TRBD2 (5 bases). Per germline, CDR1 SGHRS and CDR2 YFSETQ. The CDR3 sequence is 16 residues long. Trimming cost V 1 base and J 2 bases, with 14 bases left between them. The CDR3 DNA sequence: TGCGCCAGCAGCTTGTTCCCAACTAGATCCACAGATACGCAGTATTTT. Translated: CASSLFPTRSTDTQYF.

The CDR3 DNA reads TGTGCCAGCAGCGGGACTAGCGGGAGGAGCTCCTACAATGAGCAGTTCTTC. Protein: CASSGTSGRSSYNEQFF. The chain recombines TRBV28 with TRBJ2-1; 15 positions match TRBD2. The V and J ends lost 6 bases and 0 bases, in that order; junction bases with no gene match: 3. This CDR3 comprises 17 residues. Germline V gives CDR1 MDHEN, CDR2 SYDVKM. Complete variable domain (other parts from reference TRBV28 and TRBJ2-1): DVKVTQSSRYLVKRTGEKVFLECVQDMDHENMFWYRQDPGLGLRLIYFSYDVKMKEKGDIPEGYSVSREKKERFSLILESASTNQTSMYLCASSGTSGRSSYNEQFFGPGTRLTVL.

The V gene is TRBV9, the J gene TRBJ2-7; D call uncertain. The V end was cut by 0 bases, the J end by 6 bases, with 13 bases between. Germline lookup yields CDR1 SGDLS and CDR2 YYNGEE. CDR3 size: 14 residues. The CDR3 coding sequence is TGTGCCAGCAGCGTAGGGGCCAGTTCTTCCGAGCAGTACTTC. The encoded protein is CASSVGASSSEQYF.

The CDR3, as DNA: TGCGCCAGCAGCCAAACAGGGGGCTCGGGCACAGATACGCAGTATTTT. This codes for CASSQTGGSGTDTQYF. This chain connects TRBV4-1 to TRBJ2-3; the match to TRBD1 covers 9 bases. V lost 2 bases, J lost 1 base, and 4 bases stayed unmatched. CDR1 is MGHRA, CDR2 YSYEKL, per germline. The CDR3 length is 16 residues.

This chain's CDR3 is CSADRAANEKLFF. The CDR3, as DNA: TGCAGCGCCGACAGGGCAGCTAATGAAAAACTGTTTTTT. The J gene is TRBJ1-4, the V gene TRBV29-1, with TRBD1 identical over 7 bases. Germline CDR1 and CDR2: SQVTM and ANQGSEA. Trimming cost V 7 bases and J 3 bases; bases outside gene matches: 5. This CDR3 region has 13 residues.

This clone was counted only a few times. The chain employs TRBV28 and TRBJ1-2; no firm D call. Germline V CDR1 and CDR2: MDHEN, SYDVKM. The CDR3 extends over 9 amino acids. Trimming left V 6 bases short and J 10 bases short, with 6 bases between. The CDR3 here is CASSRPYTF. CDR3 DNA sequence: TGTGCCAGCAGCCGACCCTACACCTTC.

CDR3 DNA: TGTGCCAGCAGTGACTCGGTCGGAGATTGGAATACGCAGTATTTT. It yields the protein CASSDSVGDWNTQYF. This chain links TRBV6-4 with TRBJ2-3; D not resolved. The V end lost 0 bases, the J end lost 7 bases, and 14 bases lay between the germline ends. Looked up from germline, CDR1 is MRHNA and CDR2 is SNTAGT. The CDR3 covers 15 residues.

The genes are TRBV4-2 and TRBJ2-2; 7 nucleotides line up with TRBD2. The V segment lost 0 bases and the J segment 5 bases; nucleotides outside the gene matches: 9. The germline V gene encodes CDR1 LGHNA and CDR2 YNFKEQ. CDR3 length: 17 residues. The CDR3 DNA is TGTGCCAGCAGCCAAGATAGGGAGCGGGGATGGACCGGGGAGCTGTTTTTT. As protein: CASSQDRERGWTGELFF.

The chain links TRBV2 to TRBJ2-2; 9 bases match TRBD2. V was pared by 7 bases and J by 7 bases, with 13 bases of the junction left unmatched. CDR3 length: 16 amino acids. Germline-derived CDR1 and CDR2 are SNHLY and FYNNEI. In DNA, the CDR3 is TGTGCCAGCACAAGCAGTAGCGGGAGACTTGGCGGGGAGCTGTTTTTT. Protein sequence: CASTSSSGRLGGELFF.

The chain has TRBV5-5 and TRBJ1-3; TRBD1 matches at 8 bases. The length of the CDR3 is 17 residues. V was clipped by 4 bases and J by 3 bases; unmatched bases: 12. Germline CDR1 reads SGHKS; CDR2 reads YYEKEE (reference sequence). The DNA for the CDR3 is TGTGCCAGCAGCAGGCGACAGGGGCAGGATGGTGGAAACACCATATATTTT. As protein: CASSRRQGQDGGNTIYF. The full variable domain, completed using reference TRBV5-5 and TRBJ1-3, is DAGVTQSPTHLIKTRGQQVTLRCSPISGHKSVSWYQQVLGQGPQFIFQYYEKEERGRGNFPDRFSARQFPNYSSELNVNALLLGDSALYLCASSRRQGQDGGNTIYFGEGSWLTVV.